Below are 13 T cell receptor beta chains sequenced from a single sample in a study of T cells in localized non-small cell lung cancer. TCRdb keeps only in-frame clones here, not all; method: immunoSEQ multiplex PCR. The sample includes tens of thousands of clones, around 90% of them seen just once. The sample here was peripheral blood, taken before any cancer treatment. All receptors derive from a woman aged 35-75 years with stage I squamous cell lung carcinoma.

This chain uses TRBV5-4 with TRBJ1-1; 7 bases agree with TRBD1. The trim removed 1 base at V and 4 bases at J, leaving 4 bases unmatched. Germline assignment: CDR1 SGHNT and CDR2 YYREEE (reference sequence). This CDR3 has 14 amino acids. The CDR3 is CASSLKGALTEAFF. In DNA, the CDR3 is TGTGCCAGCAGCTTGAAGGGGGCGCTCACTGAAGCTTTCTTT.

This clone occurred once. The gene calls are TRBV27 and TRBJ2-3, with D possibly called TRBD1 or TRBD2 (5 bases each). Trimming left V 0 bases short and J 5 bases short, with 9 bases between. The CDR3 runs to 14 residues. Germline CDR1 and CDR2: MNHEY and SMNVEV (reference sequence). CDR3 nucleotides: TGTGCCAGCAGTTTATCATGGGGACGAGATACGCAGTATTTT. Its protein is CASSLSWGRDTQYF.

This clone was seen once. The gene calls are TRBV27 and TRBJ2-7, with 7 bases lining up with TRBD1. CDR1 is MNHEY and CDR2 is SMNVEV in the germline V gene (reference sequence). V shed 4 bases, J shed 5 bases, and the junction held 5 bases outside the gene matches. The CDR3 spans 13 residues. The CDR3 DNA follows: TGTGCCAGCAGTTCGGACAGGAACCACGAGCAGTACTTC. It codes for CASSSDRNHEQYF.

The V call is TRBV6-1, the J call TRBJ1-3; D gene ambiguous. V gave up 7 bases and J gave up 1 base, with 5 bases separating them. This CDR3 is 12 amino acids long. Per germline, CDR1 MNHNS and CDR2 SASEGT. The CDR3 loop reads CASMKSGNTIYF. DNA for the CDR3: TGTGCCAGCATGAAGTCTGGAAACACCATATATTTT.

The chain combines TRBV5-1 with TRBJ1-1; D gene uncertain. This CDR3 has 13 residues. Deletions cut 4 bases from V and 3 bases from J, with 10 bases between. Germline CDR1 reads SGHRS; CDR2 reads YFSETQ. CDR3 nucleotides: TGCGCCAGCAGCCCAGGCGGGGACACTGAAGCTTTCTTT. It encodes CASSPGGDTEAFF.

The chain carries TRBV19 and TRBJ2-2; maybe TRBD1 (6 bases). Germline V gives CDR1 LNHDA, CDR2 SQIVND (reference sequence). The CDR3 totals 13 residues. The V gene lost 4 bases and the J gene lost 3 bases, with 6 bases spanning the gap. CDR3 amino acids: CASSTGDTGELFF. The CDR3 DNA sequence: TGTGCCAGTAGTACAGGGGACACCGGGGAGCTGTTTTTT.

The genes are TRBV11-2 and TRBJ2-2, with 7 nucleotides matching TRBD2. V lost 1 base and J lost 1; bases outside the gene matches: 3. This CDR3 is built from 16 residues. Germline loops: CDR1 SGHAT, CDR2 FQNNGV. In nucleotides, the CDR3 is TGTGCCAGCAGCTTAGGGGCTAGCGGGAACACCGGGGAGCTGTTTTTT. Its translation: CASSLGASGNTGELFF.

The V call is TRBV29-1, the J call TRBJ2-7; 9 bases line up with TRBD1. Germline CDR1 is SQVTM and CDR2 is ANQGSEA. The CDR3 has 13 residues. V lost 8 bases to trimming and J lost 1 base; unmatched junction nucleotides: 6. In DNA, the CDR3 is TGCAGCACGCGACAGGGGGGATCCTACGAGCAGTACTTC. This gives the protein CSTRQGGSYEQYF.

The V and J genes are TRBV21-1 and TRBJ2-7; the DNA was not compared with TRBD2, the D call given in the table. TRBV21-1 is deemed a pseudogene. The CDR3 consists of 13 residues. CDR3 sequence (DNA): TGTGCCAGCAGCAAACTAGGCCCCTACGAGCAGTACTTC. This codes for CASSKLGPYEQYF.

Here the CDR3 DNA reads TGTGCCAGCAGCTTAGGGTCCGGGACAGGGGTCTCCTACGAGCAGTACTTC. Its protein product is CASSLGSGTGVSYEQYF. The rearrangement uses TRBV7-2 and TRBJ2-7; 10 bases are shared with TRBD1. After removal of 1 base from V and 0 bases from J, the junction contained 6 bases not matched to a gene. The CDR3 sequence is 17 residues long. Germline V gene data show CDR1 as SGHTA and CDR2 as FQGNSA.

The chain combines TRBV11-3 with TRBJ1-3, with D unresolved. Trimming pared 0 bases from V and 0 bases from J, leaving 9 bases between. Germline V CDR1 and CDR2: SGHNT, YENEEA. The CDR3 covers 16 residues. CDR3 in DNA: TGTGCCAGCAGCTTAGATCGGCGGGGCTCTGGAAACACCATATATTTT. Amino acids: CASSLDRRGSGNTIYF.

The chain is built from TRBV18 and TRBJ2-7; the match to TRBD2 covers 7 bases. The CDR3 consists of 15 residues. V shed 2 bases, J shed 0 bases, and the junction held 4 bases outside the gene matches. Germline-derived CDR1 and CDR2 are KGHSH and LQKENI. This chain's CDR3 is CASSPEGGGSYEQYF. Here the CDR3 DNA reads TGTGCCAGCTCACCAGAGGGCGGGGGCTCCTACGAGCAGTACTTC. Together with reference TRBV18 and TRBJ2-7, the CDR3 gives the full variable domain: NAGVMQNPRHLVRRRGQEARLRCSPMKGHSHVYWYRQLPEEGLKFMVYLQKENIIDESGMPKERFSAEFPKEGPSILRIQQVVRGDSAAYFCASSPEGGGSYEQYFGPGTRLTVT.

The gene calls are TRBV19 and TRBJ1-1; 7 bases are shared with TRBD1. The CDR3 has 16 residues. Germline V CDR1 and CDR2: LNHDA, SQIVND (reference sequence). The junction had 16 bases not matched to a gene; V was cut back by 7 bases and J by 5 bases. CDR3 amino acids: CASKHRQGTGRTEAFF. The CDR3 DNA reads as TGTGCCAGTAAGCATCGACAGGGCACGGGAAGGACTGAAGCTTTCTTT.